This T cell receptor beta chain is from a study of CD8+ T cells in alopecia areata. In the study overall: Tofacitinib ran 6 to 18 months, followed by 6 months off drug. Severity scoring for treated patients was based on the percentage of affected scalp area. General study results and limits: For patients receiving tofacitinib, scalp clonality and expanded CD8+ clones among the top 100 significantly decreased. Scalp data also include sequences from resident alphabeta T cells of normal skin.

Germline-derived CDR1 and CDR2 are SGHRS and YFSETQ. The germline V and J ends were trimmed by 3 bases and 4 bases, with 7 bases remaining between them. This CDR3 is 13 amino acids long. The treatment here: oral pan-JAK inhibitor, 5-10 mg twice daily. As to this clone: Its antigen is currently unknown.

RNA was isolated and reverse transcribed to cDNA, the sequencing template. TCRdb keeps only in-frame clones here, not all; method: immunoSEQ multiplex PCR. The sample has about 220,000 clones, under 60% seen once. Here the sequenced sample was CD4+ T cells sorted from blood, taken at week 4, from a patient treated with tofacitinib. The sequence was obtained from a human donor with alopecia areata. The gene calls are TRBV5-1 and TRBJ2-2, with no clear D. The CDR3 spells CASSSTITGELFF. For the CDR3, the DNA is TGCGCCAGCAGCTCGACAATCACCGGGGAGCTGTTTTTT.